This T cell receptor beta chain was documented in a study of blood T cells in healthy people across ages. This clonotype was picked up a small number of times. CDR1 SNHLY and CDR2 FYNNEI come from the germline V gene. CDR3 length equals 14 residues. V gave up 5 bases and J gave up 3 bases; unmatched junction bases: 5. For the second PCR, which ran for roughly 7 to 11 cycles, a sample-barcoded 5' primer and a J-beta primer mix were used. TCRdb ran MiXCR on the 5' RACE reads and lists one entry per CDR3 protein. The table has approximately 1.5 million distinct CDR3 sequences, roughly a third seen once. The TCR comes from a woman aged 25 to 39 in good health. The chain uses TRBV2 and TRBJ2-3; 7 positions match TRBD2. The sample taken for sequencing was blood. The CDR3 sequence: CASSWSGGTDTQYF. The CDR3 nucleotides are TGTGCCAGCAGTTGGTCGGGAGGAACAGATACGCAGTATTTT.